This TCR beta chain was captured in a study of CD8+CD57+ T cells in acquired aplastic anemia. Whole-study context: Sorted cells (CD4+ and CD8+) yielded DNA amounts that averaged about 2.9 ug. Notes on the study in general: Researchers report that fewer than 30 CD8+ CDR3 sequences appeared in both patients and controls.

The V gene's germline CDR1 is MGHRA and CDR2 YSYEKL. The CDR3 length is 14 residues. Trimming stripped 3 bases from V and 7 bases from J, with 15 bases between. Profiling that covered TCR beta VDJ and CDR3 relied on genomic DNA as its template. TCRdb independently ran MiXCR on the reads; one entry per CDR3 protein. The data contain about 240,000 distinct CDR3 sequences, approximately 45% of them singletons. Patients sequenced had flow cytometry evidence of CD8+CD57+ cell expansion. Among the patients, all had severe acquired aplastic anemia. In its sample, this clonotype was seen a few times. What it binds is not known.

The sample was sorted CD4+, CD8+, or CD8+CD57+ T cells (not recorded which) from PBMCs. The gene calls are TRBV4-1 and TRBJ1-1; D gene unclear. This receptor was taken from a human donor with aplastic anemia. CDR3 protein: CASSHRAATNEAFF. The CDR3 DNA reads as TGCGCCAGCAGCCACCGTGCCGCAACTAATGAAGCTTTCTTT.